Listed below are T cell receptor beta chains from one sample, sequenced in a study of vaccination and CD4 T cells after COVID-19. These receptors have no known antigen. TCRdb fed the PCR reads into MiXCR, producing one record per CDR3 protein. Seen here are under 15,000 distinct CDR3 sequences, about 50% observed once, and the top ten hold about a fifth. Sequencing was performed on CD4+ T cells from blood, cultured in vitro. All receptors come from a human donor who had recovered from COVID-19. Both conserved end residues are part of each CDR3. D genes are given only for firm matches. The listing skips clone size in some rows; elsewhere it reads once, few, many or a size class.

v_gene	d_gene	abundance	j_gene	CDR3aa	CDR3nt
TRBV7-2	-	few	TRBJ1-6	CASSSINSPLHF	TGTGCCAGCAGCTCTATTAATTCACCCCTCCACTTT
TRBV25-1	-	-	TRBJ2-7	CASSESLYEQYF	TGTGCCAGCAGTGAATCTCTCTACGAGCAGTACTTC
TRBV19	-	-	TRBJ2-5	CASSTTGSQETQYF	TGTGCCAGTAGTACAACAGGTTCCCAAGAGACCCAGTACTTC
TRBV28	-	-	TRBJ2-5	CASSPVGGGSRTNQETQYF	TGTGCCAGCAGTCCCGTAGGAGGAGGGAGTAGAACTAACCAAGAGACCCAGTACTTC
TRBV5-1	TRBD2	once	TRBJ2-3	CASSLTPRAGVSADTQYF	TGCGCCAGCAGCTTGACCCCCAGAGCGGGGGTATCCGCAGATACGCAGTATTTT
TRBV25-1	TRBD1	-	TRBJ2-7	CASSEPGQGRYEQYF	TGTGCCAGCAGTGAACCGGGACAGGGACGGTACGAGCAGTACTTC
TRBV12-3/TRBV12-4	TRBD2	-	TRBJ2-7	CASSFHTSGSSGQYF	TGTGCCAGCAGTTTTCACACTAGCGGGAGTTCGGGGCAGTACTTC
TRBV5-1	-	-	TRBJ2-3	CASIGGSAMGTDTQYF	TGCGCCAGCATTGGTGGGAGTGCAATGGGCACAGATACGCAGTATTTT
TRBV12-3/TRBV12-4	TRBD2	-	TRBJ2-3	CASSSGLAGGLTDTQYF	TGTGCCAGCAGTTCCGGACTAGCGGGAGGCCTCACAGATACGCAGTATTTT
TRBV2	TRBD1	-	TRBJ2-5	CASSRDRGAETQYF	TGTGCCAGCAGCCGGGACAGGGGGGCAGAGACCCAGTACTTC
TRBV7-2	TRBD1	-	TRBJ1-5	CASTDRGADQPQHF	TGTGCCAGCACCGACAGGGGTGCGGATCAGCCCCAGCATTTT
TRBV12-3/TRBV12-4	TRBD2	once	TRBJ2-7	CASSFERGAYEQYF	TGTGCCAGCAGTTTCGAACGGGGGGCCTACGAGCAGTACTTC
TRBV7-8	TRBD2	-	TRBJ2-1	CASSLAYWGEGPVNEQFF	TGTGCCAGCAGCTTAGCGTATTGGGGGGAGGGCCCCGTAAATGAGCAGTTCTTC
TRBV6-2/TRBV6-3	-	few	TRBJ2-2	CASRLANTGELFF	TGTGCCAGCAGACTAGCGAACACCGGGGAGCTGTTTTTT
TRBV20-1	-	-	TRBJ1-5	CSATLEGGRFLQPQHF	TGCAGTGCTACTCTTGAGGGGGGGCGGTTTCTTCAGCCCCAGCATTTT
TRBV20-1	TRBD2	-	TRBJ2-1	CSASLGLAGAPWQFF	TGCAGTGCTAGTCTGGGACTAGCGGGAGCGCCTTGGCAGTTCTTC
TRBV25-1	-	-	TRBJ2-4	CASSYNPSGVSIQYF	TGTGCCAGCAGTTATAACCCTTCGGGAGTCAGCATTCAGTACTTC